These 16 T cell receptor beta chains originate from one sample sequenced in a study of T cell responses to AZD1222 COVID-19 vaccine. Sequencing used immunoSEQ multiplex PCR; TCRdb keeps in-frame clones, though not all of them. Counted here are about 85,000 clones, about 86% occurring once; the ten biggest clones make up approximately 8%. The starting material was peripheral blood, obtained on day 0 of AZD1222 vaccination. The receptors come from an adult in good health.

This chain joins TRBV3-1 (or the pseudogene TRBV3-2) and TRBJ1-1; D remains ambiguous. V lost 1 base and J 0 bases, leaving 9 bases between the germline ends. Germline V lookup: CDR1 LGHDT, CDR2 YNNKEL (reference sequence). The CDR3 loop spans 15 amino acids. The CDR3 loop reads CASSQGGFLNTEAFF. As DNA, the CDR3 is TGTGCCAGCAGCCAAGGAGGCTTCCTGAACACTGAAGCTTTCTTT.

This clone occurred once. CDR3 nucleotide sequence: TGTGCCAGCAGCACTAGCGGGAGTAGGGCCGGGGAGCTGTTTTTT. It codes for CASSTSGSRAGELFF. The V and J genes are TRBV28 and TRBJ2-2, with TRBD2 matching 11 bases. The junction had 6 bases not matched to a gene; V was cut back by 6 bases and J by 6 bases. Per germline, CDR1 MDHEN and CDR2 SYDVKM. This CDR3 is built from 15 residues.

The chain is built from TRBV28 and TRBJ2-4; 11 bases line up with TRBD2. The germline gives CDR1 MDHEN, CDR2 SYDVKM. The CDR3 contains 16 residues. V dropped 3 bases and J dropped 1; count of bases not matched to a gene: 2. The CDR3 bases are TGTGCCAGCAGTTTCTTAGCGGGAGGGGCCAAAAACATTCAGTACTTC. This translates into CASSFLAGGAKNIQYF.

The rearrangement uses TRBV14 and TRBJ1-2; no clear D. CDR1 SGHDN and CDR2 FVKESK come from the germline V gene. Trimming stripped 0 bases from V and 3 bases from J, with 11 bases between. The CDR3 covers 15 residues. In nucleotides, the CDR3 is TGTGCCAGCAGCCAAGACGGCGAGGGATACTATGGCTACACCTTC. It specifies CASSQDGEGYYGYTF.

The chain links TRBV28 to TRBJ1-2; TRBD1 matches at 7 bases. The CDR3 contains 17 residues. J gave up 0 bases and V 1 base, and 8 bases lay outside the gene matches. Germline V gives CDR1 MDHEN, CDR2 SYDVKM. This CDR3 reads CASSLSTGVGANYGYTF. CDR3 bases: TGTGCCAGCAGTTTATCCACAGGGGTCGGAGCTAACTATGGCTACACCTTC.

J is TRBJ1-6 and V is TRBV5-1, with 8 bases fitting TRBD1. CDR1 is SGHRS, CDR2 YFSETQ, per germline. Trimming removed 1 base from V and 6 bases from J; junction bases left unmatched: 6. The CDR3 is 16 residues long. The CDR3 coding sequence is TGCGCCAGCAGCTTGCAGGGGGCCGGGGGTAATTCACCCCTCCACTTT. It codes for CASSLQGAGGNSPLHF.

This chain links TRBV27 with TRBJ1-6; D is uncertain. Trimming left V 2 bases short and J 0 bases short, with 8 bases between. From germline, CDR1 is MNHEY and CDR2 SMNVEV (reference sequence). The length of the CDR3 is 16 residues. The CDR3 region is CASSLAGSSYNSPLHF. Written as DNA, the CDR3 is TGTGCCAGCAGTTTAGCCGGCAGCTCCTATAATTCACCCCTCCACTTT.

CDR3 loop: CASSNPGPSASYNEQFF. The CDR3 region has the DNA TGTGCCAGCAGCAACCCCGGACCAAGTGCATCCTACAATGAGCAGTTCTTC. V is TRBV21-1 and J is TRBJ2-1. TRBV21-1 is tagged as a pseudogene. The CDR3 has 17 residues.

The rearrangement uses TRBV5-1 and TRBJ1-3, with 9 nucleotides matching TRBD1. Unmatched junction bases numbered 6, after V lost 0 bases and J lost 11 bases. This CDR3 has 14 amino acids. CDR1 SGHRS and CDR2 YFSETQ come from the germline V gene. The CDR3 loop reads CASSLEGQGDSIYF. The CDR3 bases are TGCGCCAGCAGCTTGGAGGGACAGGGTGATTCCATATATTTT.

This chain uses TRBV29-1 with TRBJ1-1; possibly TRBD1 for D (5 bases). CDR3 size: 14 residues. The ends were cut back, 5 bases at V and 1 base at J, with 14 bases in the middle. Per germline, CDR1 SQVTM and CDR2 ANQGSEA. Here the CDR3 reads CSVRQGAGNTEAFF. DNA for the CDR3: TGCAGCGTTCGTCAGGGTGCCGGGAACACTGAAGCTTTCTTT.

The chain couples TRBV7-2 to TRBJ1-1; maybe TRBD1 (5 bases). Trimming took 0 bases from V and 5 from J, leaving 10 bases between them. There are 14 residues in the CDR3. Germline values: CDR1 SGHTA, CDR2 FQGNSA. CDR3 sequence (DNA): TGTGCCAGCAGCTTAGCGTCCGGGGGGACTGAAGCTTTCTTT. It is translated as CASSLASGGTEAFF. Together with reference TRBV7-2 and TRBJ1-1, the CDR3 gives the full variable domain: GAGVSQSPSNKVTEKGKDVELRCDPISGHTALYWYRQSLGQGLEFLIYFQGNSAPDKSGLPSDRFSAERTGGSVSTLTIQRTQQEDSAVYLCASSLASGGTEAFFGQGTRLTVV.

J is TRBJ2-5 and V is TRBV25-1; no clear D gene. V was pared by 6 bases and J by 3 bases, with 5 bases between. The CDR3 is 11 residues long. From germline, CDR1 is MGHDK and CDR2 SYGVNS. The CDR3 DNA is TGTGCCAGCAGGGGGAAAGAGACCCAGTACTTC. It specifies CASRGKETQYF.

CDR3 DNA: TGTGCCAGCAGTAAACTTAACTATGGCTACACCTTC. Translated: CASSKLNYGYTF. The chain uses TRBV7-2 and TRBJ1-2, with D unclear. Between the trimmed V and J ends, which lost 6 bases and 1 base, there was a span of 6 bases. This CDR3 spans 12 amino acids. CDR1 is SGHTA, CDR2 FQGNSA, per germline.

The gene calls are TRBV4-3 and TRBJ2-2, with 7 bases that match TRBD1. There are 16 residues in the CDR3. CDR1 LGHNA and CDR2 YSLEER come from the germline V gene. Trimming took 0 bases from V and 8 from J; bases not matched to a gene: 9. The CDR3 is CASSQDEGAWMGELFF. As DNA, the CDR3 is TGCGCCAGCAGCCAAGATGAGGGGGCCTGGATGGGGGAGCTGTTTTTT.

The gene calls are TRBV7-9 and TRBJ1-3; no definite D call. Trimming left V 5 bases short and J 3 bases short, with 5 bases between. Germline CDR1 and CDR2: SEHNR and FQNEAQ (reference sequence). This CDR3 has 12 amino acids. The CDR3 bases are TGTGCCAGCAGCCCGGGTGGAAACACCATATATTTT. Its protein product is CASSPGGNTIYF.

This chain links TRBV5-8 with TRBJ1-4; D unresolved. This CDR3 comprises 16 residues. V lost 3 bases and J 4 bases, leaving 16 bases between the germline ends. Germline V lookup: CDR1 SGHTS, CDR2 YDEGEE. This CDR3 reads CASSSPWSGNNEKLFF. The CDR3 nucleotides read TGTGCCAGCAGCTCGCCCTGGTCCGGGAATAATGAAAAACTGTTTTTT.